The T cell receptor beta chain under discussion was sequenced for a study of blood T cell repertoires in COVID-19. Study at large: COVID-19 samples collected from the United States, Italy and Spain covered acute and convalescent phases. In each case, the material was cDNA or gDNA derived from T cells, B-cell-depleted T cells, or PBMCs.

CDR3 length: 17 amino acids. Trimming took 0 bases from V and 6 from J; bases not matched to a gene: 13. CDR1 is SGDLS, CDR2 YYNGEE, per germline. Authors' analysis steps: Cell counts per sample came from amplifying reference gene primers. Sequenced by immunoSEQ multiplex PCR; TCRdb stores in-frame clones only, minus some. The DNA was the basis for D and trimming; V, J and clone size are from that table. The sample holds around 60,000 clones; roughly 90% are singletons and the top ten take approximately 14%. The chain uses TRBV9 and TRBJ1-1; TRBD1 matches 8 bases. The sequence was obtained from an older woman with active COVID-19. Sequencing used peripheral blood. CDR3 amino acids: CASSVGPIGRGLPEAFF. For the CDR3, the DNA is TGTGCCAGCAGCGTAGGGCCGATCGGCAGGGGGCTTCCTGAAGCTTTCTTT.